This T cell receptor (beta chain) was recovered during a study of cytomegalovirus exposure and HLA in healthy donors. Study background: Both the 95 to 150 validation repertoires and the roughly 700 first-cohort repertoires used the same platform, as reported by a later analysis. Study-level results: Cytomegalovirus association was listed for 164 TCR beta chains. Specific recognition of CMV antigens was confirmed in vitro for a few chains (all CMV-associated).

The donors were members of the validation cohort comprising approximately 110 subjects, separate from the roughly 600-subject first cohort. Note on this clone: The antigen remains unidentified.

This CDR3 contains 15 residues. Deletions cut 3 bases from V and 2 bases from J, with 11 bases between. CDR1 ENHRY and CDR2 SYGVKD come from the germline V gene. Profiled with immunoSEQ multiplex PCR; TCRdb holds only in-frame clones, not every one. This table has a few hundred thousand clones, roughly 90% appearing once. This sequence was found in a woman aged 18-35 years in good health and CMV-seronegative. The sample consisted of PBMCs. The V gene is TRBV10-3, the J gene TRBJ1-3; tentative D call: TRBD1 (6 bases). The CDR3 loop reads CAISDPGHPGNTIYF. CDR3 nucleotides: TGTGCCATCAGTGACCCGGGACACCCTGGAAACACCATATATTTT.